Each of the 32 T cell receptor beta chains below was sequenced from the same sample in a study of T-cell memory formation after mild COVID-19. TCRdb reprocessed the 5' RACE reads with MiXCR, giving one entry per CDR3 protein. The sample yields about 350,000 distinct CDR3 sequences, roughly an eighth seen once. Sequencing used PBMCs or a T cell subset sorted from them (not recorded which). These receptors were taken from a man between 18 and 29 years old who had mild COVID-19 (a few samples of this study predate the infection). Cell type and time point are not known.

The rearrangement uses TRBV4-2 and TRBJ2-1; D gene uncertain. The V and J ends lost 4 bases and 8 bases respectively, with 12 bases between them. CDR1 LGHNA and CDR2 YNFKEQ come from the germline V gene. This CDR3 contains 13 residues. CDR3 region: CASSPDLGHEQFF. The CDR3 DNA reads TGTGCCAGCAGCCCCGATTTAGGGCATGAGCAGTTCTTC.

The chain has TRBV29-1 and TRBJ2-1; TRBD1 is a possible D gene (6 bases). V was shortened by 7 bases and J by 2 bases, with 9 bases between the two germline ends. Germline V gene lookup returns CDR1 SQVTM and CDR2 ANQGSEA. The CDR3 sequence is 12 residues long. The CDR3 here is CSGRQAYNEQFF. In DNA, the CDR3 is TGCAGCGGACGACAGGCCTACAATGAGCAGTTCTTC.

The V gene is TRBV6-5, the J gene TRBJ2-3; D is possibly TRBD2 (6 bases). Germline V gives CDR1 MNHEY, CDR2 SVGAGI. V was pared by 2 bases and J by 4 bases, with 16 bases between. The CDR3 sequence is 16 residues long. In DNA, the CDR3 is TGTGCCAGCAGTTACATGCGGGGCGCGGGGCCAGATACGCAGTATTTT. It codes for CASSYMRGAGPDTQYF.

This clonotype occurred a few times. This rearrangement joins TRBV6-2 or TRBV6-3 to TRBJ2-2; D may be TRBD2 (5 bases). V was trimmed by 2 bases and J by 4 bases, leaving 17 bases between them. The CDR3 length is 17 residues. CDR1 and CDR2 (germline): MNHEY, SVGEGT. In DNA form, the CDR3 reads TGTGCCAGCAGTTACCGGGTCGGGGTCCTCAGCACCGGGGAGCTGTTTTTT. Its protein product is CASSYRVGVLSTGELFF.

CDR3 loop: CASSFVTGGFGYTF. The CDR3 bases are TGTGCCAGCAGTTTTGTGACAGGGGGCTTCGGCTACACCTTC. The chain uses TRBV6-5 and TRBJ1-2; TRBD1 agrees at 10 bases. This CDR3 region has 14 residues. Per germline, CDR1 MNHEY and CDR2 SVGAGI. J gave up 8 bases and V 4 bases, and 7 bases lay outside the gene matches.

This clonotype was picked up a small number of times. V is TRBV6-5 and J is TRBJ1-5; D is ambiguous. The CDR3 runs 14 residues. Germline-derived CDR1 and CDR2 are MNHEY and SVGAGI. V lost 6 bases, J lost 0 bases, and 9 bases lay in between. The CDR3 loop is CASRISYSNQPQHF. CDR3 bases: TGTGCCAGCAGAATAAGCTATAGCAATCAGCCCCAGCATTTT.

This clonotype was counted a few times. The chain carries TRBV7-9 and TRBJ1-1, with D uncertain. Trimming stripped 5 bases from V and 4 bases from J, with 14 bases between. Germline CDR1 is SEHNR and CDR2 is FQNEAQ (reference sequence). The CDR3 sequence is 14 residues long. The CDR3, as DNA: TGTGCCAGCAGCCCCATCGGACGGATCACTGAAGCTTTCTTT. It yields the protein CASSPIGRITEAFF.

The chain joins TRBV9 to TRBJ2-2, with D possibly matching TRBD2 (6 bases). The V gene's germline CDR1 is SGDLS and CDR2 YYNGEE. Trimming left V 0 bases short and J 1 base short, with 13 bases between. The CDR3 extends over 17 amino acids. CDR3 in DNA: TGTGCCAGCAGCGTAGAGGAATGGCGGGGGAACACCGGGGAGCTGTTTTTT. It is translated as CASSVEEWRGNTGELFF.

This clonotype was detected many times. V and J are TRBV7-3 and TRBJ2-3; D gene uncertain. The CDR3 contains 14 residues. Germline loops: CDR1 SGHTA, CDR2 FQGTGA. V shed 5 bases and J shed 0 bases, with 9 bases lying between them. The CDR3 spells CASSPLGSTDTQYF. The CDR3 DNA follows: TGTGCCAGCAGCCCCCTGGGCAGCACAGATACGCAGTATTTT.

The V gene is TRBV7-2, the J gene TRBJ1-1; no definite D call. CDR1 is SGHTA, CDR2 FQGNSA, per germline. V lost 4 bases, J lost 0 bases, and 12 bases lay in between. The CDR3 contains 15 residues. CDR3 DNA: TGTGCCAGCAGCTCAGTCGCACAGATGAACACTGAAGCTTTCTTT. It codes for CASSSVAQMNTEAFF.

CDR3 sequence: CASSLVSQGGHEQYF. CDR3 nucleotide sequence: TGTGCCAGCAGCTTAGTAAGCCAGGGCGGCCACGAGCAGTACTTC. This chain links TRBV7-9 with TRBJ2-7, with a tentative D call TRBD1 (5 bases). Germline assignment: CDR1 SEHNR and CDR2 FQNEAQ (reference sequence). The CDR3 length is 15 residues. The V end lost 1 base, the J end lost 5 bases, and 15 bases lay between the germline ends.

This clonotype was observed at least ten times. This chain connects TRBV7-2 to TRBJ2-5; 7 bases agree with TRBD1. The CDR3 covers 15 residues. Trimming cost V 5 bases and J 7 bases; bases outside gene matches: 13. CDR1 is SGHTA, CDR2 FQGNSA, per germline. The CDR3 sequence is CASSPSRTGPGTQYF. CDR3 in DNA: TGTGCCAGCAGCCCGTCCCGGACAGGTCCAGGGACCCAGTACTTC.

This clonotype occurred many times. The chain joins TRBV5-1 to TRBJ2-7; no clear D gene. The CDR3 runs to 14 residues. V lost 1 base to trimming and J lost 2 bases, with 10 bases between them. CDR1 SGHRS and CDR2 YFSETQ come from the germline V gene. The CDR3 nucleotides are TGCGCCAGCAGCTTGTCCGGGCCTGCCTACGAGCAGTACTTC. It codes for CASSLSGPAYEQYF.

A few counts support this clonotype. The chain combines TRBV6-1 with TRBJ2-7; 8 bases align to TRBD1. V gave up 5 bases and J gave up 1 base; unmatched junction bases: 7. Germline V lookup: CDR1 MNHNS, CDR2 SASEGT. This CDR3 is 15 amino acids long. The chain's CDR3 is CASSFGQGRSYEQYF. DNA for the CDR3: TGTGCCAGCAGTTTTGGACAGGGTCGTTCCTACGAGCAGTACTTC.

This clonotype was detected a few times. This rearrangement joins TRBV5-1 to TRBJ1-1, with 7 bases matching TRBD1. The CDR3 runs to 14 residues. Unmatched junction bases numbered 8, after V lost 5 bases and J lost 4 bases. Germline V gene lookup returns CDR1 SGHRS and CDR2 YFSETQ. In nucleotides, the CDR3 is TGCGCCAGCAGACCACTGGGACAGAGCACTGAAGCTTTCTTT. Protein product: CASRPLGQSTEAFF.

As regards this clonotype: The conserved final phenylalanine or tryptophan is absent from the CDR3, which likely points to a read error. It is unclear where the CDR3 begins or ends on the DNA, so no DNA is shown, and the CDR3 is as TCRdb lists it. The chain combines TRBV14 with TRBJ1-1; TRBD1, the table's D call, was not compared with the DNA. Ends included, the CDR3 has 13 residues. Germline CDR1 is SGHDN and CDR2 is FVKESK. CDR3 residues: CASSHPGGRATVV.

This clonotype was counted ten times or more. This sequence joins TRBV5-5 and TRBJ2-3; TRBD1 might be the D (7 bases). The CDR3 contains 17 residues. Trimming cost V 6 bases and J 5 bases, with 25 bases left between them. Germline V lookup: CDR1 SGHKS, CDR2 YYEKEE (reference sequence). The CDR3: CASTSKQGSGARDTQYF. CDR3 bases: TGTGCCAGCACCTCAAAACAGGGGTCGGGGGCGAGAGATACGCAGTATTTT.

This clonotype turned up a few times. This sequence joins TRBV4-2 and TRBJ1-5; 7 bases agree with TRBD1. J was trimmed by 3 bases and V by 4 bases; bases with no gene match: 6. The CDR3 loop spans 15 amino acids. Germline-derived CDR1 and CDR2 are LGHNA and YNFKEQ. CDR3 bases: TGTGCCAGCAGCCCTGGGACAGCCTACAATCAGCCCCAGCATTTT. Translating gives CASSPGTAYNQPQHF.

This clonotype was seen a few times. The chain recombines TRBV15 with TRBJ2-1, with D possibly TRBD1 on 5 matching bases. Germline lookup yields CDR1 LNHNV and CDR2 YYDKDF (reference sequence). The CDR3 loop spans 14 amino acids. The V end lost 1 base, the J end lost 8 bases, and 12 bases lay between the germline ends. The CDR3 coding sequence is TGTGCCACCAGCAGAGTTGGTGGGGCAGATGAGCAGTTCTTC. Residues: CATSRVGGADEQFF.

This clonotype was detected only a few times. The chain carries TRBV12-3 or TRBV12-4 and TRBJ1-1; D is uncertain. The length of the CDR3 is 13 residues. V dropped 7 bases and J dropped 4 bases, with 13 bases sitting between them. The CDR3 spells CASTSTVTTEAFF. The CDR3 nucleotides read TGTGCCAGCACCTCCACAGTGACCACTGAAGCTTTCTTT.

V is TRBV4-2 and J is TRBJ1-1; D remains ambiguous. CDR1 and CDR2 from the germline V gene are LGHNA and YNFKEQ. Trimming cost V 1 base and J 10 bases, with 13 bases left between them. CDR3 length equals 13 residues. CDR3 sequence (DNA): TGTGCCAGCAGCCAAGGGAGCCGACCTGGAGCTTTCTTT. It encodes CASSQGSRPGAFF.

This clonotype was detected a few times. The CDR3 is CASSRTPLAKNIQYF. CDR3 in DNA: TGTGCCAGCAGCCGGACACCACTAGCCAAAAACATTCAGTACTTC. This sequence joins TRBV7-2 and TRBJ2-4; possible D gene TRBD1, 5 bases. Germline CDR1 and CDR2: SGHTA and FQGNSA. Trimming removed 5 bases at V and 0 bases at J, with 11 bases between. The CDR3 spans 15 residues.

This clonotype was seen a few times. This rearrangement joins TRBV7-9 to TRBJ2-3; D is undetermined. Trimming took 5 bases from V and 2 from J, leaving 8 bases between them. Germline CDR1 SEHNR, CDR2 FQNEAQ (reference sequence). The length of the CDR3 is 13 residues. CDR3 sequence (DNA): TGTGCCAGCAGCCATGGAACCACAGATACGCAGTATTTT. This codes for CASSHGTTDTQYF. Using reference TRBV7-9 and TRBJ2-3 for the parts outside the CDR3, the full variable domain is DTGVSQNPRHKITKRGQNVTFRCDPISEHNRLYWYRQTLGQGPEFLTYFQNEAQLEKSRLLSDRFSAERPKGSFSTLEIQRTEQGDSAMYLCASSHGTTDTQYFGPGTRLTVL.

The genes are TRBV3-1 and TRBJ1-1, with a weak D call TRBD1 (6 bases). Deletions cut 6 bases from V and 5 bases from J, with 19 bases between. CDR1 and CDR2 (germline): LGHDT, YNNKEL (reference sequence). The length of the CDR3 is 15 residues. In nucleotides, the CDR3 is TGTGCCAGCAGGCTATGGTCGGGGGGCTCAACTGAAGCTTTCTTT. Translation gives CASRLWSGGSTEAFF.

There are a few counts of this clonotype. A read error may explain this, as a much larger clone is one base away. The rearrangement joins TRBV6-5 to TRBJ2-3; 9 bases agree with TRBD2. This CDR3 region has 15 residues. CDR1 MNHEY and CDR2 SVGAGI come from the germline V gene. DNA of the CDR3: TGTGCCAGAAGTTCGATCCTAGCGGGGCGGGATACGCAGTATTTT. It encodes CARSSILAGRDTQYF.

The DNA of the CDR3 is TGTGCCAGCTCACCACCGGCGGCGCCCTACGAGCAGTACTTC. This sequence encodes CASSPPAAPYEQYF. The chain carries TRBV18 and TRBJ2-7; no firm D call. Looked up from germline, CDR1 is KGHSH and CDR2 is LQKENI. Between the trimmed V and J ends, which lost 0 bases and 2 bases, there was a span of 8 bases. The CDR3 is made up of 14 amino acids.

V is TRBV2 and J is TRBJ2-7; D tentatively fits TRBD1 or TRBD2 (5 bases each). The germline CDR1 and CDR2 sequences are SNHLY and FYNNEI. This CDR3 is built from 16 residues. V lost 3 bases and J 0 bases, leaving 15 bases between the germline ends. CDR3 in DNA: TGTGCCAGCAGTGAGGGGGTAAGCGTCCGCTCCTACGAGCAGTACTTC. This encodes CASSEGVSVRSYEQYF.

This clonotype was counted many times. The chain carries TRBV5-5 and TRBJ1-5; 7 bases line up with TRBD1. V shed 1 base, J shed 7 bases, and the junction held 5 bases outside the gene matches. This CDR3 is 14 amino acids long. Germline V gene sequence: CDR1 SGHKS, CDR2 YYEKEE (reference sequence). CDR3 residues: CASSLRTGDQPQHF. The CDR3 nucleotides read TGTGCCAGCAGCTTGAGGACAGGAGACCAGCCCCAGCATTTT.

This clonotype was counted only a few times. This sequence joins TRBV29-1 and TRBJ1-5; D may be TRBD1 (5 bases). The V gene lost 6 bases and the J gene lost 3 bases, with 9 bases spanning the gap. Germline loops: CDR1 SQVTM, CDR2 ANQGSEA. The length of the CDR3 is 12 residues. CDR3 in DNA: TGCAGCGTCGGGGGACTCAATCAGCCCCAGCATTTT. Amino acid sequence: CSVGGLNQPQHF.

This clonotype was counted a few times. The chain couples TRBV10-2 to TRBJ2-3, with 10 bases fitting TRBD2. V lost 3 bases, J lost 12 bases, and 6 bases stayed unmatched. In germline, CDR1 is WSHSY, CDR2 SAAADI. There are 13 residues in the CDR3. The CDR3 is CASSESGGAFQYF. In DNA, the CDR3 is TGCGCCAGCAGTGAAAGCGGGGGGGCCTTTCAGTATTTT.

This clonotype was counted only a few times. The chain links TRBV6-6 to TRBJ1-3, with D possibly being TRBD1 (5 bases). The CDR3 runs to 15 residues. Trimming pared 7 bases from V and 3 bases from J, leaving 16 bases between. Per the germline V gene, CDR1 is MNHNY and CDR2 is SVGAGI (reference sequence). In DNA, the CDR3 is TGTGCCAGCATCAGACGGGGCCAGCATGGAAACACCATATATTTT. Amino acids: CASIRRGQHGNTIYF.

There are many counts of this clonotype. The CDR3 DNA sequence: TGTGCCAGCAGCTTGGGGATCAGCACAGATACGCAGTATTTT. Its protein is CASSLGISTDTQYF. The chain couples TRBV7-2 to TRBJ2-3; no clear D gene. V was pared by 3 bases and J by 0 bases, with 7 bases between. In germline, CDR1 is SGHTA, CDR2 FQGNSA. The CDR3 has 14 residues. Complete variable domain (other parts from reference TRBV7-2 and TRBJ2-3): GAGVSQSPSNKVTEKGKDVELRCDPISGHTALYWYRQSLGQGLEFLIYFQGNSAPDKSGLPSDRFSAERTGGSVSTLTIQRTQQEDSAVYLCASSLGISTDTQYFGPGTRLTVL.